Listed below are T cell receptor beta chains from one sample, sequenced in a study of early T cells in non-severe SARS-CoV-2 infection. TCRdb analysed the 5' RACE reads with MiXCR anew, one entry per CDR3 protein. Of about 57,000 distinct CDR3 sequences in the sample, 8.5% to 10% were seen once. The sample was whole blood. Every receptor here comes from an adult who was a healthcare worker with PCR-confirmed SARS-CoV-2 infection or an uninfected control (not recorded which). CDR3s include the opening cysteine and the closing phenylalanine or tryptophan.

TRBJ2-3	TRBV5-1	CASSFAGDTQYF
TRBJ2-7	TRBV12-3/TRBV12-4	CASRLGLAGAYEQYF
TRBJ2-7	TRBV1	CTSSQAGTSGYEQYF
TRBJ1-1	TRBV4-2	CASSHRGQTADTEAFF
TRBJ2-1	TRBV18	CASSPGTSVYNEQFF
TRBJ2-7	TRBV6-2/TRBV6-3	CASRDTHYEQYF
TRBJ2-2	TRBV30	CAWSRGSNTGELFF
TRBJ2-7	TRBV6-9	CASSYTPHAGGPYEQYF
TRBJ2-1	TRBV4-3	CASSQDRKGWQNSYNEQFF
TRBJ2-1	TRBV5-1	CASSLIQGRVYNEQFF
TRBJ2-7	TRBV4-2	CASSQDQNRGHEQYF
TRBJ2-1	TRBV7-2	CASSFSVGSNEQFF
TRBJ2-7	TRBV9	CASSLAPTYEQYF
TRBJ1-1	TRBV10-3	CAIRPTGQNTEAFF
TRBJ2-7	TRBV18	CASSLTGGFLLALNSSYEQYF
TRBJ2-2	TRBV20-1	CSATDGGANTGELFF
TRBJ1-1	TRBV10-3	CAISGADRGTLEAFF
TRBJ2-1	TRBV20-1	CSACPTSGRKNEQFF
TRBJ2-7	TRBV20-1	CSALDPTSGTYEQYF
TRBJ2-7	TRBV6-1	CASSRSHQRSYEQYF
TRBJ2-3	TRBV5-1	CASSLSSADTQYF
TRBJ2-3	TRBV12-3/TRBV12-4	CASRYTGVSTDTQYF
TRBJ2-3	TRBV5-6	CASSLLAGGPDTQYF
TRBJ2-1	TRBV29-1	CSVENLAGGNHEQFF
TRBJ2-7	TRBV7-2	CASSHAGAYVEQYF
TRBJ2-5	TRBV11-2	CASSLHWTQETQYF
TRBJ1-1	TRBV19	CASSPTQLWNTEAFF
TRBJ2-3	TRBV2	CASFVGDVTQYF
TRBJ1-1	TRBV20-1	CSAPGQGAITEAFF
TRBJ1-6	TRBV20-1	CSWGVPNSPLHF
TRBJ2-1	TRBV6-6	CASSYPDSLYNEQFF
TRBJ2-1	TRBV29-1	CSVDGRAYNEQFF
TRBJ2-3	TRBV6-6	CASRGGTDTQYF
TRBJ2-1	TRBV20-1	CSARALTSGGNEQFF
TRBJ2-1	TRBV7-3	CASSPRGQSSYNEQFF
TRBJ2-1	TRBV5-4	CASIIGGGLPYNEQFF
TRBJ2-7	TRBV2	CASTRVWGYEQYF
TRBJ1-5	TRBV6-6	CASSKGRNSNQPQHF
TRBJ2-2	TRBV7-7	CASSSVGSGELFF
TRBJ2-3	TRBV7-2	CASSLAGGTDTQYF
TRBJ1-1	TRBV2	CASSERNTEAFF
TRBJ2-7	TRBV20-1	CSASEGGKLGYEQYF
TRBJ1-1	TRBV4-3	CASSQAGTGMSAEAFF
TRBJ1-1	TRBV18	CASSPGGINTEAFF
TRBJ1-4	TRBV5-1	CASSPLQATNEKLFF
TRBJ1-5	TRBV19	CASSPYLQPQHF
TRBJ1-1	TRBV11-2	CASSLIRDSDFMNTEAFF
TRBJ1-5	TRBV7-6	CASSPGTEQPQHF
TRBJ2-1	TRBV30	CAWSVLGTSGINEQFF
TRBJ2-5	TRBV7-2	CASSPGTGKTQYF